The 22 T cell receptor beta chains presented below share a single source sample, sequenced in a study of T cell responses to AZD1222 COVID-19 vaccine. The assay was immunoSEQ multiplex PCR, and TCRdb's table has in-frame clones only and misses some. The sample yields 150,000 to 200,000 clones, 87% seen once. Material: peripheral blood, obtained on day 0 of MenACWY control vaccination. These TCRs come from an adult in good health.

The chain employs TRBV7-8 and TRBJ1-4; unclear D gene. Germline CDR1 SGHVS, CDR2 FQNEAQ. V dropped 1 base and J dropped 5 bases, with 5 bases sitting between them. This CDR3 contains 13 residues. The CDR3 DNA reads as TGTGCCAGCAGCTTAGGCCCAAATGAAAAACTGTTTTTT. As protein: CASSLGPNEKLFF.

The chain uses TRBV2 and TRBJ1-5; no clear D gene. CDR1 is SNHLY, CDR2 FYNNEI, per germline. The CDR3 totals 15 residues. Trimming shortened V by 4 bases and J by 3 bases, and 13 bases separated the two germline ends. This CDR3 reads CASSGEQSYNQPQHF. Written as DNA, the CDR3 is TGTGCCAGCAGTGGAGAACAGTCATACAATCAGCCCCAGCATTTT.

The genes are TRBV19 and TRBJ2-7; D unclear. Germline CDR1 is LNHDA and CDR2 is SQIVND (reference sequence). Deletions cut 5 bases from V and 0 bases from J, with 14 bases between. This CDR3 spans 15 amino acids. The CDR3 sequence: CASSSSGPPSYEQYF. In DNA, the CDR3 is TGTGCCAGTAGTTCCTCCGGACCTCCCTCCTACGAGCAGTACTTC.

This sequence joins TRBV19 and TRBJ2-2; 12 bases match TRBD2. Trimming cost V 5 bases and J 5 bases; bases outside gene matches: 6. The CDR3 covers 16 residues. Germline V gene data show CDR1 as LNHDA and CDR2 as SQIVND (reference sequence). The CDR3 nucleotides are TGTGCCAGTAGTCCCGGACTAGCGGGACCGACCGGGGAGCTGTTTTTT. The encoded protein is CASSPGLAGPTGELFF.

The chain employs TRBV7-3 and TRBJ1-2; D not certain. CDR1 and CDR2 (germline): SGHTA, FQGTGA. The CDR3 runs to 13 residues. V lost 2 bases and J 6 bases, leaving 10 bases between the germline ends. Written as DNA, the CDR3 is TGTGCCAGCAGCTTAGGAGGGTTCGATGGCTACACCTTC. The encoded protein is CASSLGGFDGYTF.

The rearrangement links TRBV5-4 to TRBJ2-3; 14 bases align to TRBD2. This CDR3 contains 17 residues. The germline V gene encodes CDR1 SGHNT and CDR2 YYREEE (reference sequence). Trimming took 4 bases from V and 2 from J; bases not matched to a gene: 6. The CDR3 region has the DNA TGTGCCAGCAGCCCCGGGACTAGCGGGGGACCCACAGATACGCAGTATTTT. Translated: CASSPGTSGGPTDTQYF.

V and J are TRBV21-1 and TRBJ2-7; TRBD1, as called in the table, went unchecked against the DNA. TRBV21-1 is designated a pseudogene. This CDR3 is 14 amino acids long. CDR3 DNA sequence: TGTGCCAGCAGCAAAGTCGTCAGGGGGGACGAGCAGTACTTC. Its protein is CASSKVVRGDEQYF.

The chain employs TRBV5-8 and TRBJ2-1; 8 bases fit TRBD1. Germline CDR1 is SGHTS and CDR2 is YDEGEE. This CDR3 is built from 14 residues. J was trimmed by 5 bases and V by 3 bases; bases with no gene match: 4. CDR3: CASSWGTGNNEQFF. In DNA form, the CDR3 reads TGTGCCAGCAGCTGGGGGACAGGAAACAATGAGCAGTTCTTC.

The CDR3 spells CASSQGGTEAFF. CDR3 DNA: TGTGCCAGCTCCCAGGGGGGCACTGAAGCTTTCTTT. The V and J genes are TRBV18 and TRBJ1-1, with 7 positions matching TRBD1. Germline V gene lookup returns CDR1 KGHSH and CDR2 LQKENI. The CDR3 runs to 12 residues. Losses at the gene ends were 6 bases for V and 4 bases for J; bases not matched to a gene: 2.

V usage is TRBV7-3 and J usage is TRBJ2-3, with D perhaps matching TRBD2 (6 bases). The V and J ends lost 5 bases and 2 bases respectively, with 14 bases between them. Germline loops: CDR1 SGHTA, CDR2 FQGTGA. The CDR3 spans 15 residues. CDR3 nucleotides: TGTGCCAGCAGCGATTCCGGGACTCCCACAGATACGCAGTATTTT. Translated: CASSDSGTPTDTQYF. Full variable domain (outside the CDR3, taken from reference TRBV7-3 and TRBJ2-3): GAGVSQTPSNKVTEKGKYVELRCDPISGHTALYWYRQSLGQGPEFLIYFQGTGAADDSGLPNDRFFAVRPEGSVSTLKIQRTERGDSAVYLCASSDSGTPTDTQYFGPGTRLTVL.

Only one count was recorded for this clone. The chain has TRBV5-6 and TRBJ1-2; possibly TRBD1 for D (6 bases). The V and J ends lost 0 bases and 9 bases respectively, with 9 bases between them. The CDR3 has 12 amino acids. Germline CDR1 and CDR2: SGHDT and YYEEEE. The CDR3 loop is CASSLATGSYTF. The CDR3 region has the DNA TGTGCCAGCAGCTTGGCCACAGGGAGCTACACCTTC.

V is TRBV6-5 and J is TRBJ2-7, with 10 bases that match TRBD1. V lost 2 bases and J lost 3; bases outside the gene matches: 1. Germline CDR1 reads MNHEY; CDR2 reads SVGAGI. This CDR3 region has 14 residues. CDR3 region: CASSYGQGDYEQYF. The CDR3 DNA sequence: TGTGCCAGCAGTTACGGACAGGGGGACTACGAGCAGTACTTC.

J is TRBJ1-1 and V is TRBV2, with 7 bases matching TRBD1. V trimming: 4 bases; J trimming: 7 bases; junction bases outside the gene matches: 6. This CDR3 has 13 residues. From germline, CDR1 is SNHLY and CDR2 FYNNEI. Written as DNA, the CDR3 is TGTGCCAGCAGTGGTGGCAGGGGGATTGAAGCTTTCTTT. It encodes CASSGGRGIEAFF.

This clone came up once. J is TRBJ2-4 and V is TRBV7-8; 8 bases agree with TRBD1. Germline loops: CDR1 SGHVS, CDR2 FQNEAQ. The CDR3 contains 20 residues. V gave up 3 bases and J gave up 3 bases; unmatched junction bases: 19. The CDR3 protein is CASSFEDRERGKIGKNIQYF. The CDR3 bases are TGTGCCAGCAGCTTTGAGGACAGGGAACGGGGGAAAATCGGCAAAAACATTCAGTACTTC.

The chain is built from TRBV5-1 and TRBJ2-2, with 8 bases matching TRBD2. V was clipped by 4 bases and J by 6 bases; unmatched bases: 8. The CDR3 loop spans 15 amino acids. The germline CDR1 and CDR2 sequences are SGHRS and YFSETQ. The CDR3 reads CASSASGGHSGELFF. The CDR3 DNA reads TGCGCCAGCAGCGCTTCGGGGGGGCACTCCGGGGAGCTGTTTTTT.

The CDR3 region is CASSVDEQYF. The CDR3 region has the DNA TGTGCCAGCAGTGTAGACGAGCAGTACTTC. This rearrangement joins TRBV2 to TRBJ2-7; D remains unclear. The CDR3 extends over 10 amino acids. In germline, CDR1 is SNHLY, CDR2 FYNNEI. Trimming removed 4 bases at V and 5 bases at J, with 3 bases between. Filled out from reference TRBV2 and TRBJ2-7, the complete variable domain reads EPEVTQTPSHQVTQMGQEVILRCVPISNHLYFYWYRQILGQKVEFLVSFYNNEISEKSEIFDDQFSVERPDGSNFTLKIRSTKLEDSAMYFCASSVDEQYFGPGTRLTVT.

The J gene is TRBJ1-1, the V gene TRBV12-3 or TRBV12-4; D gene uncertain. The CDR3 runs to 13 residues. Trimming stripped 2 bases from V and 1 base from J, with 5 bases between. Written as DNA, the CDR3 is TGTGCCAGCAGTTTATGGCGGAACACTGAAGCTTTCTTT. Protein sequence: CASSLWRNTEAFF.

This clone was counted once. This chain connects TRBV5-1 to TRBJ1-2; D might be TRBD1 (5 bases). Germline CDR1 and CDR2: SGHRS and YFSETQ. Between the trimmed V and J ends, which lost 6 bases and 3 bases, there was a span of 12 bases. The CDR3 is 13 amino acids. The CDR3 coding sequence is TGCGCCAGCACCGGGACGGCTGACTATGGCTACACCTTC. Translated: CASTGTADYGYTF.

The J gene is TRBJ1-5, the V gene TRBV19; D is perhaps TRBD1 (6 bases). The CDR3 runs to 16 residues. Germline V gene sequence: CDR1 LNHDA, CDR2 SQIVND (reference sequence). Between the trimmed V and J ends, which lost 2 bases and 5 bases, there was a span of 16 bases. The CDR3 coding sequence is TGTGCCAGTAGTATACTGTATCAGGGGCTCCATCAGCCCCAGCATTTT. Protein: CASSILYQGLHQPQHF.

The chain is built from TRBV6-5 and TRBJ2-7; no definite D call. Trimming pared 0 bases from V and 6 bases from J, leaving 9 bases between. The CDR3 spans 13 residues. CDR1 MNHEY and CDR2 SVGAGI come from the germline V gene. The CDR3 DNA reads as TGTGCCAGCAGTTACTCTTTCCAAACCGAGCAGTACTTC. It translates to CASSYSFQTEQYF.

The chain recombines TRBV4-2 with TRBJ1-2; 9 bases line up with TRBD1. Germline values: CDR1 LGHNA, CDR2 YNFKEQ. V lost 4 bases to trimming and J lost 2 bases; unmatched junction nucleotides: 5. This CDR3 region has 15 residues. The CDR3 spells CASSRSTGGNYGYTF. The CDR3 DNA sequence: TGTGCCAGCAGCCGGTCGACAGGGGGGAACTATGGCTACACCTTC.

A single count supports this clone. This sequence joins TRBV15 and TRBJ1-4; no firm D call. Germline CDR1 LNHNV, CDR2 YYDKDF (reference sequence). V lost 9 bases, J lost 5 bases, and 10 bases lay in between. The CDR3 consists of 12 residues. The CDR3 sequence: CATAASNEKLFF. The CDR3, as DNA: TGTGCCACAGCCGCTTCCAATGAAAAACTGTTTTTT.